Each of the 21 T cell receptor beta chains below was sequenced from the same sample in a study of cytomegalovirus exposure and HLA in healthy donors (dated 2017 in TCRdb). Library method: the immunoSEQ multiplex PCR assay. For the multiplex PCR, a mixture combining 60 forward primers for TCR Vbeta segments and 13 reverse primers for TCR Jbeta segments was used. In TCRdb, the immuneACCESS table is reduced to in-frame sequences with V and J assigned. These tables do not hold every clone; where another copy was compared, an unresolved V gene accounts for under half, and the others remain unexplained. The sample's clone listing holds around 120,000 clones. In total, the top ten clones hold around 4% of the sample. Sequences were obtained from PBMCs. All receptors derive from a man aged 18 to 30 in good health and CMV-seronegative.

The chain carries TRBV28 and TRBJ1-2; D not resolved. CDR1 is MDHEN, CDR2 SYDVKM, per germline. Deletions cut 6 bases from V and 3 bases from J, with 11 bases between. The CDR3 is made up of 13 amino acids. The CDR3 reads CASSRTSHYGYTF. Here the CDR3 DNA reads TGTGCCAGCAGCAGAACATCGCACTATGGCTACACCTTC.

The V call is TRBV5-5, the J call TRBJ2-5; D remains unclear. In germline, CDR1 is SGHKS, CDR2 YYEKEE (reference sequence). Trimming pared 4 bases from V and 2 bases from J, leaving 15 bases between. The CDR3 runs 15 residues. DNA of the CDR3: TGTGCCAGCAGCCGCGACAAATGGCTTCAAGAGACCCAGTACTTC. It codes for CASSRDKWLQETQYF.

The rearrangement joins TRBV18 to TRBJ1-2; 7 bases are a match to TRBD1. Germline V gives CDR1 KGHSH, CDR2 LQKENI. Trimming took 6 bases from V and 9 from J; bases not matched to a gene: 7. The CDR3 spans 12 residues. The CDR3 DNA follows: TGTGCCAGCTCGGAACAGGGGAATAGCTACACCTTC. It encodes CASSEQGNSYTF.

This chain uses TRBV5-6 with TRBJ1-3; unclear D gene. The V gene's germline CDR1 is SGHDT and CDR2 YYEEEE. The V end lost 1 base, the J end lost 0 bases, and 8 bases lay between the germline ends. CDR3 length: 15 residues. CDR3: CASSLLASSGNTIYF. CDR3 coding DNA: TGTGCCAGCAGCTTGTTAGCGAGCTCTGGAAACACCATATATTTT.

The chain recombines TRBV5-4 with TRBJ1-1; D unresolved. There are 15 residues in the CDR3. Germline-derived CDR1 and CDR2 are SGHNT and YYREEE (reference sequence). The germline V and J ends were trimmed by 4 bases and 1 base, with 14 bases remaining between them. CDR3 sequence reads: CASSHPRGSNTEAFF. The CDR3 nucleotides read TGTGCCAGCAGCCATCCGCGCGGGTCGAACACTGAAGCTTTCTTT.

CDR3 residues: CASSQRGGVIYTEAFF. The DNA for the CDR3 is TGTGCCAGCAGCCAGCGCGGGGGGGTAATTTACACTGAAGCTTTCTTT. V is TRBV14 and J is TRBJ1-1, with a tentative D call TRBD1 (5 bases). The germline gives CDR1 SGHDN, CDR2 FVKESK. The CDR3 runs to 16 residues. Trimming took 3 bases from V and 3 from J, leaving 17 bases between them.

The chain carries TRBV5-1 and TRBJ2-1; D not certain. The germline V gene encodes CDR1 SGHRS and CDR2 YFSETQ. Trimming left V 1 base short and J 4 bases short, with 15 bases between. The CDR3 runs to 16 residues. The CDR3 coding sequence is TGCGCCAGCAGCTTGAATCCAGCGATCGTTTACAATGAGCAGTTCTTC. Translated, it gives CASSLNPAIVYNEQFF.

The V and J genes are TRBV4-2 and TRBJ1-6; 7 positions match TRBD1. Germline CDR1 LGHNA, CDR2 YNFKEQ. The CDR3 runs to 14 residues. The trim removed 2 bases at V and 7 bases at J, leaving 2 bases unmatched. The CDR3 reads CASSQQGENSPLHF. In nucleotides, the CDR3 is TGTGCCAGCAGCCAACAGGGGGAGAATTCACCCCTCCACTTT.

The chain is built from TRBV5-4 and TRBJ2-7; 11 bases map to TRBD2. CDR3 size: 15 residues. Looked up from germline, CDR1 is SGHNT and CDR2 is YYREEE (reference sequence). Germline trimming cut 4 bases from V and 4 bases from J; bases unmatched to any gene: 7. The DNA of the CDR3 is TGTGCCAGCAGCCCTGAAACTAGCGGGGGTTACGAGCAGTACTTC. Translation gives CASSPETSGGYEQYF. Combining the CDR3 with reference TRBV5-4 and TRBJ2-7 gives the whole variable domain ETGVTQSPTHLIKTRGQQVTLRCSSQSGHNTVSWYQQALGQGPQFIFQYYREEENGRGNFPPRFSGLQFPNYSSELNVNALELDDSALYLCASSPETSGGYEQYFGPGTRLTVT.

The rearrangement joins TRBV28 to TRBJ2-7; D possibly corresponds to TRBD1 (5 bases). CDR3 length equals 12 residues. V was shortened by 5 bases and J by 3 bases, with 8 bases between the two germline ends. Germline V gene sequence: CDR1 MDHEN, CDR2 SYDVKM. The CDR3: CASSPDIYEQYF. The CDR3, as DNA: TGTGCCAGCAGTCCGGACATCTACGAGCAGTACTTC.

This chain connects TRBV5-4 to TRBJ2-5; a possible D gene is TRBD1 (6 bases). V shed 4 bases and J shed 3 bases, with 16 bases lying between them. Germline V gives CDR1 SGHNT, CDR2 YYREEE (reference sequence). The CDR3 covers 15 residues. CDR3 bases: TGTGCCAGCAGCGCCCCGGGACAAACGAAAGAGACCCAGTACTTC. Its translation is CASSAPGQTKETQYF.

The chain has TRBV9 and TRBJ2-3, with 8 positions matching TRBD1. The CDR3 runs to 20 residues. Looked up from germline, CDR1 is SGDLS and CDR2 is YYNGEE. After removal of 0 bases from V and 2 bases from J, the junction contained 17 bases not matched to a gene. This CDR3 reads CASSVGETSMTGVATDTQYF. The DNA for the CDR3 is TGTGCCAGCAGCGTAGGGGAGACTTCGATGACAGGGGTGGCCACAGATACGCAGTATTTT.

In DNA form, the CDR3 reads TGTGCCAGCAGTCCGTCCCCGGTTAGGGGAAACTATGGCTACACCTTC. Protein sequence: CASSPSPVRGNYGYTF. The gene calls are TRBV27 and TRBJ1-2, with D perhaps matching TRBD1 (5 bases). Germline-derived CDR1 and CDR2 are MNHEY and SMNVEV (reference sequence). The CDR3 contains 16 residues. V dropped 5 bases and J dropped 2 bases, with 18 bases sitting between them.

The rearrangement uses TRBV18 and TRBJ1-1; D is unresolved. V was trimmed by 3 bases and J by 1 base, leaving 6 bases between them. Looked up from germline, CDR1 is KGHSH and CDR2 is LQKENI. The CDR3 sequence is 13 residues long. The CDR3 sequence: CASSPFPNTEAFF. The CDR3 DNA is TGTGCCAGCTCACCCTTCCCGAACACTGAAGCTTTCTTT.

The chain carries TRBV11-2 and TRBJ1-3; D remains unclear. Germline V gene lookup returns CDR1 SGHAT and CDR2 FQNNGV. Trimming took off 4 bases at V and 0 bases at J, with 7 bases between the two ends. The CDR3 spans 14 residues. The CDR3 bases are TGTGCCAGCAGCTGGACTTCCTCTGGAAACACCATATATTTT. Translation gives CASSWTSSGNTIYF.

This chain joins TRBV2 and TRBJ1-1; a weak D match, TRBD1 (6 bases). The CDR3 contains 12 residues. From germline, CDR1 is SNHLY and CDR2 FYNNEI. The V end lost 10 bases, the J end lost 0 bases, and 9 bases lay between the germline ends. For the CDR3, the DNA is TGTGCCAACTCAGGGGTGAACACTGAAGCTTTCTTT. Translation gives CANSGVNTEAFF.

This rearrangement joins TRBV7-8 to TRBJ2-3; a possible D gene is TRBD1 (6 bases). CDR1 SGHVS and CDR2 FQNEAQ come from the germline V gene. The CDR3 length is 15 residues. V dropped 5 bases and J dropped 3 bases, with 15 bases sitting between them. The CDR3 sequence: CASSGTGTKTDTQYF. CDR3 bases: TGTGCCAGCAGCGGCACCGGGACAAAGACAGATACGCAGTATTTT.

The V call is TRBV19, the J call TRBJ1-5, with 8 bases matching TRBD1. The CDR3 contains 14 residues. V shed 5 bases, J shed 6 bases, and the junction held 6 bases outside the gene matches. Germline-derived CDR1 and CDR2 are LNHDA and SQIVND (reference sequence). The CDR3 region is CASSSGGLSQPQHF. As DNA, the CDR3 is TGTGCCAGTAGTTCAGGGGGCTTGAGTCAGCCCCAGCATTTT. The variable domain in full, completed from reference TRBV19 and TRBJ1-5, reads DGGITQSPKYLFRKEGQNVTLSCEQNLNHDAMYWYRQDPGQGLRLIYYSQIVNDFQKGDIAEGYSVSREKKESFPLTVTSAQKNPTAFYLCASSSGGLSQPQHFGDGTRLSIL.

The chain couples TRBV2 to TRBJ1-5, with D possibly being TRBD1 (5 bases). The V gene's germline CDR1 is SNHLY and CDR2 FYNNEI. V was clipped by 3 bases and J by 4 bases, with 10 bases between them. The CDR3 spans 14 residues. CDR3 protein: CASSEGGLNQPQHF. The CDR3 nucleotides read TGTGCCAGCAGTGAGGGGGGTTTAAATCAGCCCCAGCATTTT.

The CDR3 DNA reads as TGCGCCAGCAGCCAAGTAGCGGGACAGGGCACTTTAAACTATGGCTACACCTTC. This gives the protein CASSQVAGQGTLNYGYTF. The V and J genes are TRBV4-1 and TRBJ1-2, with 9 bases aligning to TRBD1. Germline trimming cut 1 base from V and 2 bases from J; bases unmatched to any gene: 11. The CDR3 is made up of 18 amino acids. The germline V gene has CDR1 MGHRA and CDR2 YSYEKL.

CDR3 loop: CASSGAGEETQYF. The CDR3 DNA is TGTGCCAGCAGCGGGGCGGGAGAAGAGACCCAGTACTTC. This rearrangement joins TRBV9 to TRBJ2-5; 7 bases agree with TRBD2. This CDR3 is 13 amino acids long. V was clipped by 3 bases and J by 3 bases; unmatched bases: 2. Germline V gene lookup returns CDR1 SGDLS and CDR2 YYNGEE.